The 22 T cell receptor beta chains in this list originate from one sample, sequenced in a study of cytomegalovirus exposure and HLA in healthy donors. PCR was performed using 60 Vbeta and 13 Jbeta primers. Here immunoSEQ multiplex PCR was the method, and the copy in TCRdb shows in-frame clones only, minus some. The sample has just over 60,000 clones; over 75% are singletons. Sequencing was performed on PBMCs. These receptors originate from a man aged 18 to 30 in good health and CMV-seronegative.

The rearrangement joins TRBV6-1 to TRBJ1-1, with D perhaps TRBD1 (6 bases). The V gene lost 4 bases and the J gene lost 4 bases, with 10 bases spanning the gap. The CDR3 has 13 residues. From germline, CDR1 is MNHNS and CDR2 SASEGT. DNA of the CDR3: TGTGCCAGCAGTGCCGAAGGGGGCACTGAAGCTTTCTTT. Translation gives CASSAEGGTEAFF.

Here the CDR3 reads CAWSEGQGANEQFF. DNA of the CDR3: TGTGCCTGGAGTGAAGGACAGGGCGCCAATGAGCAGTTCTTC. The chain uses TRBV30 and TRBJ2-1; 8 bases fit TRBD1. Per germline, CDR1 GTSNPN and CDR2 SVGIG (reference sequence). There are 14 residues in the CDR3. With V trimmed by 1 base and J by 6 bases, 5 bases remained unmatched. The full variable domain, in which reference TRBV30 and TRBJ2-1 provide the parts outside the CDR3, is SQTIHQWPATLVQPVGSPLSLECTVEGTSNPNLYWYRQAAGRGLQLLFYSVGIGQISSEVPQNLSASRPQDRQFILSSKKLLLSDSGFYLCAWSEGQGANEQFFGPGTRLTVL.

The rearrangement uses TRBV10-3 and TRBJ2-7, with 8 nucleotides matching TRBD1. The length of the CDR3 is 12 residues. Germline assignment: CDR1 ENHRY and CDR2 SYGVKD. V was pared by 10 bases and J by 4 bases, with 6 bases of the junction left unmatched. The CDR3 coding sequence is TGTGCCACAGGCAGGGGGCAATACGAGCAGTACTTC. Translation gives CATGRGQYEQYF.

The chain recombines TRBV5-1 with TRBJ2-5; the D gene is possibly TRBD1 (5 bases). The CDR3 length is 15 residues. Germline-derived CDR1 and CDR2 are SGHRS and YFSETQ. V lost 0 bases, J lost 3 bases, and 12 bases lay in between. CDR3 DNA: TGCGCCAGCAGCTTGGGGGGCCGGTCGGAAGAGACCCAGTACTTC. Translation gives CASSLGGRSEETQYF.

The CDR3 nucleotides are TGCGCCAGCAGCTTGGCCGCCTCGTTACAGGGGAAAGAGACCCAGTACTTC. Translated, it gives CASSLAASLQGKETQYF. The chain has TRBV5-1 and TRBJ2-5; 7 nucleotides match TRBD1. Unmatched junction bases numbered 11, after V lost 0 bases and J lost 3 bases. The germline CDR1 and CDR2 sequences are SGHRS and YFSETQ. There are 17 residues in the CDR3.

CDR3 DNA: TGTGCCAGCAGCCAATTACAGTCTGCAACTAATGAAAAACTGTTTTTT. Translation: CASSQLQSATNEKLFF. The genes are TRBV16 and TRBJ1-4; D uncertain. V lost 1 base and J lost 0, with 9 bases in between. The CDR3 length is 16 residues. Per germline, CDR1 KGHSY and CDR2 FQNENV.

The J gene is TRBJ1-4, the V gene TRBV6-5; 7 bases match TRBD1. The V and J ends lost 3 bases and 8 bases, in that order; junction bases with no gene match: 3. CDR1 is MNHEY, CDR2 SVGAGI, per germline. The CDR3 length is 13 residues. The CDR3: CASSYQGGEKLFF. The CDR3 nucleotides are TGTGCCAGCAGTTATCAAGGGGGCGAAAAACTGTTTTTT.

This chain joins TRBV1 and TRBJ2-3; TRBD1 reflects the table's D call only, with no check against the DNA. TRBV1 is noted as a pseudogene. The CDR3 totals 16 residues. The CDR3: CTSRLRDRGRTDTQYF. For the CDR3, the DNA is TGCACCAGCAGACTCCGGGACAGGGGTCGCACAGATACGCAGTATTTT.

The chain employs TRBV9 and TRBJ2-3; 7 bases are a match to TRBD2. CDR3 size: 13 residues. Germline CDR1 SGDLS, CDR2 YYNGEE. J gave up 8 bases and V 6 bases, and 9 bases lay outside the gene matches. The CDR3 DNA follows: TGTGCCAGCATGGGGCTAGCGGACCCTACGCAGTATTTT. Translation: CASMGLADPTQYF.

Only one count was recorded for this clone. The CDR3 loop is CSVTVYEQYF. The CDR3 DNA reads as TGCAGCGTCACTGTCTACGAGCAGTACTTC. V is TRBV29-1 and J is TRBJ2-7; D not certain. CDR3 size: 10 residues. Trimming cost V 6 bases and J 3 bases, with 6 bases left between them. The germline gives CDR1 SQVTM, CDR2 ANQGSEA.

The chain joins TRBV11-3 to TRBJ1-3, with D possibly matching TRBD1 (6 bases). Germline values: CDR1 SGHNT, CDR2 YENEEA. V was trimmed by 0 bases and J by 8 bases, leaving 11 bases between them. The CDR3 covers 14 residues. The CDR3 DNA follows: TGTGCCAGCAGCTTAGATGAGGGGGACGACACCATATATTTT. Amino acid sequence: CASSLDEGDDTIYF.

The V call is TRBV29-1, the J call TRBJ1-2, with a tentative D call TRBD1 (6 bases). This CDR3 comprises 12 residues. V lost 7 bases, J lost 6 bases, and 15 bases lay in between. The V gene's germline CDR1 is SQVTM and CDR2 ANQGSEA. In DNA, the CDR3 is TGCAGCGGGGGGCCAGGGACTAATGGCTACACCTTC. Its translation is CSGGPGTNGYTF. Combining the CDR3 with reference TRBV29-1 and TRBJ1-2 gives the whole variable domain SAVISQKPSRDICQRGTSLTIQCQVDSQVTMMFWYRQQPGQSLTLIATANQGSEATYESGFVIDKFPISRPNLTFSTLTVSNMSPEDSSIYLCSGGPGTNGYTFGSGTRLTVV.

This sequence joins TRBV29-1 and TRBJ1-2; D unclear. Germline CDR1 SQVTM, CDR2 ANQGSEA. Trimming stripped 4 bases from V and 5 bases from J, with 11 bases between. This CDR3 has 12 amino acids. The DNA of the CDR3 is TGCAGCGTTGTCCCTCTGGAGTATGGCTACACCTTC. Encoded protein: CSVVPLEYGYTF. Full variable domain (outside the CDR3, taken from reference TRBV29-1 and TRBJ1-2): SAVISQKPSRDICQRGTSLTIQCQVDSQVTMMFWYRQQPGQSLTLIATANQGSEATYESGFVIDKFPISRPNLTFSTLTVSNMSPEDSSIYLCSVVPLEYGYTFGSGTRLTVV.

The chain recombines TRBV27 with TRBJ2-7; the D gene is possibly TRBD1 (7 bases). The germline gives CDR1 MNHEY, CDR2 SMNVEV (reference sequence). Trimming left V 3 bases short and J 6 bases short, with 15 bases between. This CDR3 is 14 amino acids long. CDR3 protein: CASSFGRGAFEQYF. CDR3 DNA: TGTGCCAGCAGTTTCGGCAGGGGGGCTTTCGAGCAGTACTTC.

This rearrangement joins TRBV7-9 to TRBJ2-1; TRBD1 matches at 9 bases. V shed 7 bases and J 4 bases; nucleotides not matched to a gene: 8. There are 15 residues in the CDR3. Germline CDR1 SEHNR, CDR2 FQNEAQ (reference sequence). CDR3 coding DNA: TGTGCCAGCACCCTAACAGGGGGCCCGTACAATGAGCAGTTCTTC. Protein sequence: CASTLTGGPYNEQFF.

The chain carries TRBV11-3 and TRBJ2-3; no firm D call. From germline, CDR1 is SGHNT and CDR2 YENEEA. Trimming cost V 8 bases and J 6 bases, with 9 bases left between them. CDR3 length: 11 residues. CDR3 protein: CASRGGDTQYF. CDR3 nucleotides: TGTGCCAGCCGAGGTGGGGATACGCAGTATTTT.

A word on this clone: A junction boundary mismatches the germline segment, possibly from a read error. The rearrangement joins TRBV7-7 to TRBJ2-5; 8 bases fit TRBD1. Germline assignment: CDR1 SSHAT and CDR2 FNYEAQ (reference sequence). There are 13 residues in the CDR3. The CDR3 bases are TGTGCTAGCAGCCCTGGGACAGGAGGGACCCAGTACTTC. Protein product: CASSPGTGGTQYF.

This clone was seen just once. The V call is TRBV25-1, the J call TRBJ2-7, with no clear D. The V and J ends lost 3 bases and 3 bases respectively, with 18 bases between them. Germline CDR1 and CDR2: MGHDK and SYGVNS. The CDR3 is 16 amino acids. The CDR3 DNA sequence: TGTGCCAGCAGTGACAGTAATATGGGCAGGTTCTACGAGCAGTACTTC. Residues: CASSDSNMGRFYEQYF.

The chain combines TRBV25-1 with TRBJ1-1, with 7 bases identical to TRBD1. The CDR3 extends over 14 amino acids. Per germline, CDR1 MGHDK and CDR2 SYGVNS. V lost 6 bases to trimming and J lost 0 bases; unmatched junction nucleotides: 4. The DNA of the CDR3 is TGTGCCAGCAGAAGGGACAGCTTGAACACTGAAGCTTTCTTT. Its protein is CASRRDSLNTEAFF.

As regards this clone: Additional DNA sequences in this sample encode the identical CDR3. The CDR3 DNA reads TGCGCCAGCAGCTTGACAGGGGGGAACACTGAAGCTTTCTTT. Translated, it gives CASSLTGGNTEAFF. The chain employs TRBV5-1 and TRBJ1-1, with 8 bases fitting TRBD1. V lost 1 base and J lost 1; bases outside the gene matches: 0. The CDR3 runs 14 residues. The germline CDR1 and CDR2 sequences are SGHRS and YFSETQ.

Details on this clone: The sample carries other DNA sequences with the same CDR3. This sequence joins TRBV7-2 and TRBJ2-7; TRBD2 agrees at 7 bases. The CDR3 sequence is 14 residues long. Germline V gives CDR1 SGHTA, CDR2 FQGNSA. V gave up 3 bases and J gave up 0 bases; unmatched junction bases: 2. The DNA of the CDR3 is TGTGCCAGCAGCTTTTCGGGGGGCTCCTACGAGCAGTACTTC. Protein: CASSFSGGSYEQYF.

This chain uses TRBV10-3 with TRBJ1-1; TRBD1 matches at 8 bases. The CDR3 has 13 amino acids. Trimming removed 6 bases from V and 5 bases from J; junction bases left unmatched: 5. CDR1 is ENHRY, CDR2 SYGVKD, per germline. The CDR3 region is CAIRTGGETEAFF. For the CDR3, the DNA is TGTGCCATCAGAACAGGGGGTGAAACTGAAGCTTTCTTT.